Below, 27 T cell receptor beta chains from the same sample are listed, as sequenced in a study of glioma-infiltrating T cells after dendritic cell vaccination. As to time point: after dendritic cell vaccination, including at tumor progression/relapse. TCRdb keeps only in-frame clones here, not all; method: immunoSEQ multiplex PCR. The table shows tens of thousands of clones, with more than 75% occurring only once. Sequencing was performed on blood, taken after dendritic cell vaccination. These receptors were taken from a human donor with glioblastoma.

In its sample, this clone was seen a few times. The chain has TRBV21-1 and TRBJ1-2; the DNA was not compared with TRBD1, the D call given in the table. TRBV21-1 is designated a pseudogene. This CDR3 comprises 10 residues. The CDR3 coding sequence is TGTGCCAGATACAGGAATGGCTACACCTTC. Protein sequence: CARYRNGYTF.

The genes are TRBV4-1 and TRBJ2-3, with TRBD2 matching over 7 bases. The CDR3 consists of 17 residues. Losses at the gene ends were 4 bases for V and 4 bases for J; bases not matched to a gene: 14. CDR1 is MGHRA and CDR2 is YSYEKL in the germline V gene. The CDR3 spells CASSPLGLEAPPDTQYF. The CDR3 DNA is TGCGCCAGCAGCCCCCTAGGACTAGAAGCTCCCCCAGATACGCAGTATTTT.

The J gene is TRBJ1-1, the V gene TRBV9, with 7 positions matching TRBD1. CDR3 length: 15 amino acids. J lost 0 bases, V lost 2 bases, and 4 bases had no gene match. Germline V gene sequence: CDR1 SGDLS, CDR2 YYNGEE. The CDR3 region has the DNA TGTGCCAGCAGCGTGGACAGGAACATGAACACTGAAGCTTTCTTT. Protein product: CASSVDRNMNTEAFF.

The rearrangement joins TRBV5-1 to TRBJ1-5; TRBD1 matches 9 bases. Germline CDR1 is SGHRS and CDR2 is YFSETQ. Losses at the gene ends were 5 bases for V and 4 bases for J; bases not matched to a gene: 7. This CDR3 has 15 residues. The CDR3 sequence is CASRPGTGPNQPQHF. The CDR3 DNA follows: TGCGCCAGCAGACCTGGGACAGGGCCGAATCAGCCCCAGCATTTT.

This chain uses TRBV5-1 with TRBJ2-3, with TRBD2 as a possible D gene (5 bases). The CDR3 spans 13 residues. The V gene lost 4 bases and the J gene lost 6 bases, with 12 bases spanning the gap. Germline V CDR1 and CDR2: SGHRS, YFSETQ. CDR3 protein: CASSPGFADTQYF. The CDR3 region has the DNA TGCGCCAGCAGCCCGGGATTTGCGGATACGCAGTATTTT.

The genes are TRBV6-5 and TRBJ1-1; TRBD1 might be the D (5 bases). Trimming stripped 6 bases from V and 4 bases from J, with 12 bases between. The CDR3 totals 13 residues. The germline V gene encodes CDR1 MNHEY and CDR2 SVGAGI. In DNA form, the CDR3 reads TGTGCCAGCAGCAGAGGACAAGTCACTGAAGCTTTCTTT. This sequence encodes CASSRGQVTEAFF.

The chain recombines TRBV5-1 with TRBJ1-2, with no clear D. CDR1 is SGHRS and CDR2 is YFSETQ in the germline V gene. This CDR3 is 14 amino acids long. The germline V and J ends were trimmed by 0 bases and 2 bases, with 8 bases remaining between them. CDR3 sequence (DNA): TGCGCCAGCAGCTTGGGGCTCCAGAACTATGGCTACACCTTC. Its protein is CASSLGLQNYGYTF.

This rearrangement joins TRBV7-2 to TRBJ2-1; TRBD2 matches at 7 bases. J was trimmed by 6 bases and V by 3 bases; bases with no gene match: 8. This CDR3 comprises 15 residues. Germline CDR1 and CDR2: SGHTA and FQGNSA. The CDR3 sequence: CASSFWGTGGNEQFF. Written as DNA, the CDR3 is TGTGCCAGCAGCTTCTGGGGCACGGGAGGCAATGAGCAGTTCTTC. Complete variable domain (other parts from reference TRBV7-2 and TRBJ2-1): GAGVSQSPSNKVTEKGKDVELRCDPISGHTALYWYRQSLGQGLEFLIYFQGNSAPDKSGLPSDRFSAERTGGSVSTLTIQRTQQEDSAVYLCASSFWGTGGNEQFFGPGTRLTVL.

This clone was counted a few times. The rearrangement joins TRBV6-5 to TRBJ1-5, with TRBD1 matching over 10 bases. The CDR3 covers 14 residues. The V gene's germline CDR1 is MNHEY and CDR2 SVGAGI. Trimming cost V 5 bases and J 5 bases; bases outside gene matches: 3. In DNA form, the CDR3 reads TGTGCCAGCAGTGACAGGGGGCCGGATCAGCCCCAGCATTTT. It yields the protein CASSDRGPDQPQHF.

The rearrangement joins TRBV29-1 to TRBJ2-3, with 7 bases matching TRBD1. The CDR3 covers 12 residues. Germline CDR1 and CDR2: SQVTM and ANQGSEA. V dropped 8 bases and J dropped 1; count of bases not matched to a gene: 3. The CDR3 DNA is TGCAGCTCGGGACAGCGCACAGATACGCAGTATTTT. Translation: CSSGQRTDTQYF.

The chain is built from TRBV18 and TRBJ1-2, with D unresolved. This CDR3 has 15 amino acids. The germline V gene has CDR1 KGHSH and CDR2 LQKENI. Trimming cost V 6 bases and J 3 bases, with 17 bases left between them. In DNA, the CDR3 is TGTGCCAGCTCCCCGCCGAATCTCGCGGACTATGGCTACACCTTC. Protein sequence: CASSPPNLADYGYTF.

The rearrangement links TRBV9 to TRBJ1-1; D is ambiguous. The CDR3 extends over 13 amino acids. V was shortened by 2 bases and J by 8 bases, with 13 bases between the two germline ends. Germline CDR1 is SGDLS and CDR2 is YYNGEE. The CDR3 loop reads CASSVRLTEEAFF. The CDR3 coding sequence is TGTGCCAGCAGCGTCCGATTAACAGAGGAAGCTTTCTTT.

The rearrangement links TRBV7-2 to TRBJ2-2; TRBD1 might be the D (5 bases). Per the germline V gene, CDR1 is SGHTA and CDR2 is FQGNSA. V shed 3 bases and J shed 6 bases, with 11 bases lying between them. The CDR3 consists of 14 residues. DNA for the CDR3: TGTGCCAGCAGCTTTGGGGCCAGTCCCGGGGAGCTGTTTTTT. Amino acids: CASSFGASPGELFF.

The J gene is TRBJ1-2, the V gene TRBV19; TRBD1 agrees at 7 bases. Per germline, CDR1 LNHDA and CDR2 SQIVND (reference sequence). This CDR3 spans 13 amino acids. The V and J ends lost 4 bases and 7 bases, in that order; junction bases with no gene match: 6. The CDR3 nucleotides read TGTGCCAGTAGTAGAACAGGGGTGCCTGGCTACACCTTC. Protein product: CASSRTGVPGYTF.

A remark on this clone: At one end, the junction sequence differs from germline, possibly due to a read error. The chain combines TRBV6-6 with TRBJ1-4, with TRBD1 matching over 9 bases. The CDR3 is 11 amino acids. Germline assignment: CDR1 MNHNY and CDR2 SVGAGI (reference sequence). CDR3 amino acids: CASSSRDRALF. The CDR3, as DNA: TGTGCCAGCAGTTCCCGGGACAGGGCCCTCTTT.

This clone was counted between two and nine times. This rearrangement joins TRBV6-1 to TRBJ1-4; no clear D gene. Germline V gives CDR1 MNHNS, CDR2 SASEGT. CDR3 size: 14 residues. Trimming removed 1 base at V and 5 bases at J, with 8 bases between. CDR3 in DNA: TGTGCCAGCAGTGAAGTGCCGCGGAATGAAAAACTGTTTTTT. Its protein product is CASSEVPRNEKLFF.

V usage is TRBV19 and J usage is TRBJ2-7; 11 bases fit TRBD2. From germline, CDR1 is LNHDA and CDR2 SQIVND (reference sequence). The CDR3 covers 14 residues. V shed 6 bases, J shed 1 base, and the junction held 2 bases outside the gene matches. The CDR3 spells CASRRLAGSYEQYF. The CDR3 DNA reads as TGTGCCAGTAGACGACTAGCGGGGTCCTACGAGCAGTACTTC. Variable domain in full (rest from reference TRBV19 and TRBJ2-7): DGGITQSPKYLFRKEGQNVTLSCEQNLNHDAMYWYRQDPGQGLRLIYYSQIVNDFQKGDIAEGYSVSREKKESFPLTVTSAQKNPTAFYLCASRRLAGSYEQYFGPGTRLTVT.

The V gene is TRBV9, the J gene TRBJ2-2; possibly TRBD2 for D (7 bases). V was cut by 3 bases and J by 6 bases, with 21 bases left in between. Germline CDR1 is SGDLS and CDR2 is YYNGEE. This CDR3 contains 17 residues. This CDR3 reads CASSANPSGNRAGELFF. The CDR3 region has the DNA TGTGCCAGCAGCGCCAATCCAAGCGGGAACAGGGCCGGGGAGCTGTTTTTT.

The chain joins TRBV29-1 to TRBJ2-2, with 12 positions matching TRBD2. Trimming removed 7 bases from V and 6 bases from J; junction bases left unmatched: 9. Germline lookup yields CDR1 SQVTM and CDR2 ANQGSEA. This CDR3 comprises 15 residues. The CDR3 reads CSAMTSGSKAGELFF. The CDR3 coding sequence is TGCAGCGCTATGACTAGCGGGAGTAAGGCCGGGGAGCTGTTTTTT.

This clone has only one observation. The chain carries TRBV30 and TRBJ1-2, with D possibly TRBD1 on 6 matching bases. Germline lookup yields CDR1 GTSNPN and CDR2 SVGIG (reference sequence). V lost 3 bases, J lost 4 bases, and 18 bases lay in between. This CDR3 contains 15 residues. The chain's CDR3 is CAWSLKTGQGYGYTF. CDR3 coding DNA: TGTGCCTGGAGCCTCAAAACAGGGCAAGGCTATGGCTACACCTTC.

The rearrangement links TRBV28 to TRBJ1-2, with D tentatively TRBD1 (5 bases). Deletions cut 4 bases from V and 4 bases from J, with 7 bases between. Looked up from germline, CDR1 is MDHEN and CDR2 is SYDVKM. The CDR3 length is 12 residues. The CDR3 spells CASSSTAYGYTF. The DNA for the CDR3 is TGTGCCAGCAGTTCGACAGCCTATGGCTACACCTTC.

The chain carries TRBV5-8 and TRBJ1-2, with a weak D call TRBD1 (6 bases). The CDR3 extends over 15 amino acids. V was cut by 4 bases and J by 4 bases, with 17 bases left in between. The V gene's germline CDR1 is SGHTS and CDR2 YDEGEE. The CDR3 loop is CASSRRGRTAYGYTF. In DNA, the CDR3 is TGTGCCAGCAGCCGCAGGGGACGGACGGCCTATGGCTACACCTTC. The full variable domain, in which reference TRBV5-8 and TRBJ1-2 provide the parts outside the CDR3, is EAGVTQSPTHLIKTRGQQATLRCSPISGHTSVYWYQQALGLGLQFLLWYDEGEERNRGNFPPRFSGRQFPNYSSELNVNALELEDSALYLCASSRRGRTAYGYTFGSGTRLTVV.

This clone was recorded once. The chain uses TRBV5-6 and TRBJ2-4, with D maybe TRBD2 (6 bases). The CDR3 runs to 15 residues. Germline loops: CDR1 SGHDT, CDR2 YYEEEE. Trimming stripped 3 bases from V and 4 bases from J, with 14 bases between. DNA of the CDR3: TGTGCCAGCAGCTCGATGGAGGGCTTAAAAAACATTCAGTACTTC. Protein product: CASSSMEGLKNIQYF.

This chain connects TRBV9 to TRBJ2-2, with TRBD1 matching over 11 bases. Germline CDR1 SGDLS, CDR2 YYNGEE. CDR3 length: 16 amino acids. The V and J ends lost 4 bases and 5 bases, in that order; junction bases with no gene match: 7. The CDR3 DNA sequence: TGTGCCAGCAGCCCTTGGACAGGGGGCAGTACCGGGGAGCTGTTTTTT. Its translation: CASSPWTGGSTGELFF.

The V and J genes are TRBV10-3 and TRBJ2-1, with D unclear. The ends were cut back, 5 bases at V and 1 base at J, with 15 bases in the middle. The germline CDR1 and CDR2 sequences are ENHRY and SYGVKD. The CDR3 length is 16 residues. The CDR3 region has the DNA TGTGCCATCAGTACCGGAACAGCCGAATCCTACAATGAGCAGTTCTTC. Amino acids: CAISTGTAESYNEQFF.

The chain carries TRBV5-1 and TRBJ2-7; D not resolved. The CDR3 sequence is 14 residues long. Germline CDR1 and CDR2: SGHRS and YFSETQ. V lost 0 bases, J lost 3 bases, and 10 bases lay in between. Written as DNA, the CDR3 is TGCGCCAGCAGCTTGGTTGGTCACAACTACGAGCAGTACTTC. This sequence encodes CASSLVGHNYEQYF. The full variable domain, completed using reference TRBV5-1 and TRBJ2-7, is KAGVTQTPRYLIKTRGQQVTLSCSPISGHRSVSWYQQTPGQGLQFLFEYFSETQRNKGNFPGRFSGRQFSNSRSEMNVSTLELGDSALYLCASSLVGHNYEQYFGPGTRLTVT.

This CDR3 reads CASSVGITYNEQFF. For the CDR3, the DNA is TGTGCCAGCAGCGTAGGTATTACCTACAATGAGCAGTTCTTC. V gene TRBV9 combines with J gene TRBJ2-1; no firm D call. Trimming stripped 0 bases from V and 2 bases from J, with 6 bases between. This CDR3 region has 14 residues. Germline CDR1 and CDR2: SGDLS and YYNGEE.